Included here is one T cell receptor (beta chain) sequence, with context. This entry comes from a study of OX40 agonist ivuxolimab in advanced cancers. Assay used: immunoSEQ multiplex PCR; TCRdb lists only in-frame clones, some missing. The table records roughly 56,000 clones, roughly 77% of them present only once. The CDR3 loop spans 14 amino acids. Between the trimmed V and J ends, which lost 0 bases and 3 bases, there was a span of 6 bases. Germline CDR1 is MNHEY and CDR2 is SVGAGI. The sample consisted of CD4+ or CD8+ T cells sorted from blood, taken in a trial of the OX40 agonist ivuxolimab. This receptor was obtained from an adult with an advanced solid tumor such as melanoma, head and neck, liver or kidney cancer. The V and J genes are TRBV6-5 and TRBJ1-5; no reliable D call. The CDR3 coding sequence is TGTGCCAGCAGTTACTCCTGGGACAATCAGCCCCAGCATTTT. This encodes CASSYSWDNQPQHF.